Below, 24 T cell receptor beta chains from the same sample are listed, as sequenced in a study of T cells after yellow fever vaccination. Using its own MiXCR run on the 5' RACE reads, TCRdb lists one record per CDR3 protein. The sample lists 65,000 to 90,000 distinct CDR3 sequences, roughly 7.7% occurring once. Sequenced material: CD8+ T cells sorted from PBMCs, taken on the day of the yellow fever booster vaccination. These receptors were collected from a young man who received the YFV17D yellow fever vaccine.

This clonotype appeared many times. J is TRBJ1-1 and V is TRBV7-9; D unclear. The V and J ends lost 5 bases and 4 bases respectively, with 8 bases between them. This CDR3 contains 12 residues. Germline V CDR1 and CDR2: SEHNR, FQNEAQ (reference sequence). The CDR3, as DNA: TGTGCCAGCAGCCCTGCGGGCACTGAAGCTTTCTTT. Residues: CASSPAGTEAFF.

Only a few counts were recorded for this clonotype. The chain carries TRBV20-1 and TRBJ2-4; possible D gene TRBD2, 6 bases. The CDR3 is 13 amino acids. In germline, CDR1 is DFQATT, CDR2 SNEGSKA (reference sequence). The germline V and J ends were trimmed by 0 bases and 9 bases, with 12 bases remaining between them. The CDR3 loop reads CSARDLEEGIQYF. The CDR3 DNA is TGCAGTGCTAGAGATCTTGAGGAGGGCATTCAGTACTTC.

The chain is built from TRBV11-2 and TRBJ2-2, with a tentative D call TRBD1 (5 bases). Looked up from germline, CDR1 is SGHAT and CDR2 is FQNNGV. The V and J ends lost 6 bases and 3 bases respectively, with 14 bases between them. The CDR3 has 15 residues. CDR3 in DNA: TGTGCCAGCAGTCTCTGGACACATTACACCGGGGAGCTGTTTTTT. Protein: CASSLWTHYTGELFF.

Many counts were recorded for this clonotype. The chain joins TRBV9 to TRBJ2-2; no clear D gene. The ends were cut back, 4 bases at V and 3 bases at J, with 16 bases in the middle. CDR3 size: 16 residues. CDR1 and CDR2 from the germline V gene are SGDLS and YYNGEE. The CDR3 loop reads CASSPLVVGYTGELFF. In DNA form, the CDR3 reads TGTGCCAGCAGCCCCCTCGTGGTTGGGTACACCGGGGAGCTGTTTTTT.

The chain links TRBV4-2 to TRBJ2-1; TRBD1 might be the D (6 bases). Per germline, CDR1 LGHNA and CDR2 YNFKEQ. The CDR3 has 14 amino acids. V was pared by 1 base and J by 6 bases, with 10 bases between. CDR3: CASSQAGQLNEQFF. CDR3 nucleotide sequence: TGTGCCAGCAGCCAAGCGGGACAACTCAATGAGCAGTTCTTC.

There are many counts of this clonotype. The gene calls are TRBV7-2 and TRBJ2-3; 9 positions match TRBD1. Trimming took 6 bases from V and 3 from J; bases not matched to a gene: 13. The CDR3 has 17 amino acids. Germline V gives CDR1 SGHTA, CDR2 FQGNSA. The CDR3: CASRPTGGDRETDTQYF. The CDR3 nucleotides read TGTGCCAGCAGACCTACTGGTGGGGACAGGGAAACAGATACGCAGTATTTT. Together with reference TRBV7-2 and TRBJ2-3, the CDR3 gives the full variable domain: GAGVSQSPSNKVTEKGKDVELRCDPISGHTALYWYRQSLGQGLEFLIYFQGNSAPDKSGLPSDRFSAERTGGSVSTLTIQRTQQEDSAVYLCASRPTGGDRETDTQYFGPGTRLTVL.

This clonotype was recorded a few times. The chain carries TRBV5-1 and TRBJ2-7, with D possibly matching TRBD2 (7 bases). Germline V lookup: CDR1 SGHRS, CDR2 YFSETQ. The CDR3 contains 15 residues. Trimming took off 0 bases at V and 5 bases at J, with 15 bases between the two ends. The CDR3 protein is CASSLVTGGLDEQYF. The CDR3 nucleotides read TGCGCCAGCAGCTTGGTAACCGGGGGGCTCGACGAGCAGTACTTC.

This clonotype has ten or more counts. The chain is built from TRBV14 and TRBJ2-7, with D tentatively TRBD1 (5 bases). V was pared by 0 bases and J by 3 bases, with 12 bases between. The CDR3 is 15 residues long. Germline assignment: CDR1 SGHDN and CDR2 FVKESK. CDR3 sequence: CASSQDWGRVYEQYF. The DNA for the CDR3 is TGTGCCAGCAGCCAAGATTGGGGCAGGGTCTACGAGCAGTACTTC.

This clonotype was picked up many times. The genes are TRBV2 and TRBJ1-1; D not resolved. This CDR3 has 13 amino acids. Germline loops: CDR1 SNHLY, CDR2 FYNNEI. V was clipped by 1 base and J by 4 bases, with 7 bases between them. The chain's CDR3 is CASSEGPGTEAFF. The DNA for the CDR3 is TGTGCCAGCAGTGAAGGTCCGGGCACTGAAGCTTTCTTT.

The CDR3 is CASSLGGREGETQYF. As DNA, the CDR3 is TGTGCCAGCAGCTTAGGAGGCCGGGAAGGAGAGACCCAGTACTTC. The gene calls are TRBV7-8 and TRBJ2-5; a possible D gene is TRBD2 (5 bases). This CDR3 has 15 amino acids. V lost 1 base to trimming and J lost 4 bases, with 13 bases between them. The V gene's germline CDR1 is SGHVS and CDR2 FQNEAQ.

This clonotype was detected a few times. The junction departs from the called germline gene at one end, perhaps through a read error. V and J are TRBV20-1 and TRBJ2-7; 9 nucleotides line up with TRBD2. In germline, CDR1 is DFQATT, CDR2 SNEGSKA (reference sequence). The CDR3 runs to 16 residues. This chain's CDR3 is CSARGLSGRSSYEQYF. The DNA for the CDR3 is TGCAGTGCAAGAGGCCTCAGCGGGAGGAGCTCCTACGAGCAGTATTTC.

In this sample, this clonotype turned up many times. The V gene is TRBV9, the J gene TRBJ1-1, with 7 bases that match TRBD1. Germline V gives CDR1 SGDLS, CDR2 YYNGEE. The V segment lost 0 bases and the J segment 4 bases; nucleotides outside the gene matches: 9. This CDR3 is built from 16 residues. The CDR3 DNA is TGTGCCAGCAGCGTAGGGGGAGGGGGCGCGTTCACTGAAGCTTTCTTT. It codes for CASSVGGGGAFTEAFF. Full variable domain (remainder filled in from reference TRBV9 and TRBJ1-1): DSGVTQTPKHLITATGQRVTLRCSPRSGDLSVYWYQQSLDQGLQFLIQYYNGEERAKGNILERFSAQQFPDLHSELNLSSLELGDSALYFCASSVGGGGAFTEAFFGQGTRLTVV.

There are many counts of this clonotype. The chain uses TRBV29-1 and TRBJ2-2, with 7 bases that match TRBD2. This CDR3 is built from 15 residues. V gave up 7 bases and J gave up 6 bases; unmatched junction bases: 14. The germline gives CDR1 SQVTM, CDR2 ANQGSEA. The CDR3 protein is CSAIPTGGWAGELFF. CDR3 bases: TGCAGCGCCATCCCCACCGGGGGGTGGGCCGGGGAGCTGTTTTTT.

The chain couples TRBV7-8 to TRBJ1-2, with D uncertain. CDR1 and CDR2 from the germline V gene are SGHVS and FQNEAQ. V shed 5 bases and J shed 0 bases, with 19 bases lying between them. CDR3 length: 17 amino acids. CDR3 protein: CASSPTRRVRTNYGYTF. Written as DNA, the CDR3 is TGTGCCAGCAGCCCTACCCGGAGGGTACGGACTAACTATGGCTACACCTTC.

This clonotype has at least ten counts. The chain carries TRBV29-1 and TRBJ2-7; possibly TRBD1 or TRBD2 for D (6 bases each). Trimming cost V 1 base and J 3 bases, with 25 bases left between them. This CDR3 is 18 amino acids long. Per germline, CDR1 SQVTM and CDR2 ANQGSEA. The CDR3: CSVEGGGTSPGEYYEQYF. In DNA form, the CDR3 reads TGCAGCGTTGAAGGCGGAGGAACTAGCCCAGGGGAGTACTACGAGCAGTACTTC.

This clonotype occurred a few times. The chain links TRBV28 to TRBJ2-4; 7 bases line up with TRBD1. V shed 7 bases, J shed 3 bases, and the junction held 6 bases outside the gene matches. The CDR3 consists of 14 residues. From germline, CDR1 is MDHEN and CDR2 SYDVKM. CDR3: CASIDRDNKNIQYF. CDR3 DNA sequence: TGTGCCAGCATAGACAGGGATAACAAAAACATTCAGTACTTC.

The J gene is TRBJ2-1, the V gene TRBV6-6; the D is unclear. Trimming pared 7 bases from V and 4 bases from J, leaving 17 bases between. Germline V gives CDR1 MNHNY, CDR2 SVGAGI (reference sequence). This CDR3 contains 15 residues. CDR3 DNA sequence: TGTGCCAGCAAAGCTGGACCGTCTCTTTACAATGAGCAGTTCTTC. This gives the protein CASKAGPSLYNEQFF.

This clonotype appeared a single time. This rearrangement joins TRBV11-1 to TRBJ2-6; D not resolved. The V gene lost 5 bases and the J gene lost 4 bases, with 21 bases spanning the gap. The CDR3 sequence is 18 residues long. Per germline, CDR1 SGHAT and CDR2 FQDESV (reference sequence). This CDR3 is CASSLLSVSSSGANVLTF. CDR3 bases: TGTGCCAGCAGCCTTCTATCTGTAAGCTCCTCAGGGGCCAACGTCCTGACTTTC. Full variable domain (missing parts from reference TRBV11-1 and TRBJ2-6): EAEVAQSPRYKITEKSQAVAFWCDPISGHATLYWYRQILGQGPELLVQFQDESVVDDSQLPKDRFSAERLKGVDSTLKIQPAELGDSAMYLCASSLLSVSSSGANVLTFGAGSRLTVL.

The chain is built from TRBV25-1 and TRBJ1-1; D is perhaps TRBD1 (5 bases). This CDR3 is 13 amino acids long. Trimming removed 9 bases at V and 0 bases at J, with 11 bases between. Per the germline V gene, CDR1 is MGHDK and CDR2 is SYGVNS. CDR3 loop: CASNRPMNTEAFF. The CDR3 coding sequence is TGTGCCAGTAACAGGCCCATGAACACTGAAGCTTTCTTT. Together with reference TRBV25-1 and TRBJ1-1, the CDR3 gives the full variable domain: EADIYQTPRYLVIGTGKKITLECSQTMGHDKMYWYQQDPGMELHLIHYSYGVNSTEKGDLSSESTVSRIRTEHFPLTLESARPSHTSQYLCASNRPMNTEAFFGQGTRLTVV.

V usage is TRBV5-1 and J usage is TRBJ2-7; the D call may be TRBD1 or TRBD2 (5 bases each). The CDR3 covers 13 residues. Germline V gives CDR1 SGHRS, CDR2 YFSETQ. Trimming pared 2 bases from V and 6 bases from J, leaving 12 bases between. The CDR3 nucleotides read TGCGCCAGCAGCTTCACGAGGGGTGGCGAGCAGTACTTC. Translated, it gives CASSFTRGGEQYF.

The chain combines TRBV5-4 with TRBJ1-3; no firm D call. CDR1 and CDR2 from the germline V gene are SGHNT and YYREEE (reference sequence). V was shortened by 4 bases and J by 0 bases, with 8 bases between the two germline ends. CDR3 length: 14 residues. The CDR3 protein is CASSPTDSGNTIYF. DNA for the CDR3: TGTGCCAGCAGCCCAACTGACTCTGGAAACACCATATATTTT. Full variable domain (rest looked up from reference TRBV5-4 and TRBJ1-3): ETGVTQSPTHLIKTRGQQVTLRCSSQSGHNTVSWYQQALGQGPQFIFQYYREEENGRGNFPPRFSGLQFPNYSSELNVNALELDDSALYLCASSPTDSGNTIYFGEGSWLTVV.

This clonotype was found many times. This sequence joins TRBV28 and TRBJ2-7; 7 bases agree with TRBD2. Per germline, CDR1 MDHEN and CDR2 SYDVKM. The CDR3 is 13 residues long. Trimming at V came to 5 bases and at J to 4 bases, leaving 5 bases not matched to a gene. DNA of the CDR3: TGTGCCAGCAGTGTGGGGGGGTCATACGAGCAGTACTTC. The encoded protein is CASSVGGSYEQYF.

The V gene is TRBV5-4, the J gene TRBJ2-7; D possibly corresponds to TRBD2 (5 bases). Germline CDR1 reads SGHNT; CDR2 reads YYREEE (reference sequence). V lost 4 bases and J 2 bases, leaving 16 bases between the germline ends. This CDR3 is 15 amino acids long. CDR3 DNA sequence: TGTGCCAGCAGCCCCGGAGCGACCGGGGCCTACGAGCAGTACTTC. Its protein is CASSPGATGAYEQYF.

The chain is built from TRBV7-3 and TRBJ2-1; D possibly corresponds to TRBD1 (8 bases). The CDR3 sequence is 15 residues long. The V gene's germline CDR1 is SGHTA and CDR2 FQGTGA. V was trimmed by 4 bases and J by 5 bases, leaving 15 bases between them. The CDR3 is CASSSGQGGNNEQFF. As DNA, the CDR3 is TGTGCCAGCAGCTCCGGACAGGGAGGGAACAATGAGCAGTTCTTC. The whole variable domain, filled in from reference TRBV7-3 and TRBJ2-1, reads GAGVSQTPSNKVTEKGKYVELRCDPISGHTALYWYRQSLGQGPEFLIYFQGTGAADDSGLPNDRFFAVRPEGSVSTLKIQRTERGDSAVYLCASSSGQGGNNEQFFGPGTRLTVL.